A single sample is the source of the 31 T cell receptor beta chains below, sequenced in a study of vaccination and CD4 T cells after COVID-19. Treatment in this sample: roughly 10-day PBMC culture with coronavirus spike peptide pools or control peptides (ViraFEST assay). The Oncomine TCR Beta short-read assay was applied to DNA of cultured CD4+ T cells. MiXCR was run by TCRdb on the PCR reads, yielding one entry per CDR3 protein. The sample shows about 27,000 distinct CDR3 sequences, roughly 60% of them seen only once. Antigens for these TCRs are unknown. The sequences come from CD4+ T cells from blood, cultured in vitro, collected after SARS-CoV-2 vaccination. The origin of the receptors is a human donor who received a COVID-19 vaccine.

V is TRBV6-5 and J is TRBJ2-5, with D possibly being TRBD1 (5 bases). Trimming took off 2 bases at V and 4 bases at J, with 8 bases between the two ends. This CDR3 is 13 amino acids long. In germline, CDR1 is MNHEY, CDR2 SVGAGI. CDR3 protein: CASSYGQGETQYF. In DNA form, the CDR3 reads TGTGCCAGCAGTTACGGGCAGGGAGAGACCCAGTACTTC.

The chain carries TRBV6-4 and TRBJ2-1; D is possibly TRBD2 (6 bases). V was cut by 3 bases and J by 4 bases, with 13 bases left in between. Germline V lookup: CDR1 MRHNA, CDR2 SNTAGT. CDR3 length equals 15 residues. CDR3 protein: CASSEPPLAYNEQFF. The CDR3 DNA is TGTGCCAGCAGTGAACCCCCTCTAGCGTACAATGAGCAGTTCTTC.

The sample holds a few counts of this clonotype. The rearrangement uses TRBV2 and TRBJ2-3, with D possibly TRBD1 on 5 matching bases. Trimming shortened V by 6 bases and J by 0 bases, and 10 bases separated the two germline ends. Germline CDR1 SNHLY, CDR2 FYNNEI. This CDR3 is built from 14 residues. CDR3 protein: CASRDRASTDTQYF. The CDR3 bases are TGTGCCAGCAGAGACAGAGCAAGCACAGATACGCAGTATTTT.

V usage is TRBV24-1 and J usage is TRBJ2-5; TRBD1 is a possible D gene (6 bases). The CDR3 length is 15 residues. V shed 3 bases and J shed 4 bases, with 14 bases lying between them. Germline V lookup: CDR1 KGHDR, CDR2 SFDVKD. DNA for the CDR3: TGTGCCACCAGTGATGCACGACAGGTGGGAGAGACCCAGTACTTC. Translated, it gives CATSDARQVGETQYF.

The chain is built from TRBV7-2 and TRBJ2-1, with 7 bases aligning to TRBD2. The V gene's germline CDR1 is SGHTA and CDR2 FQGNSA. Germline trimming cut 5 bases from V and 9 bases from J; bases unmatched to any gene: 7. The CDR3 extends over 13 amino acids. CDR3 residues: CASSALGGGEQFF. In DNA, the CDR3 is TGTGCCAGCAGCGCCCTGGGCGGGGGTGAGCAGTTCTTC.

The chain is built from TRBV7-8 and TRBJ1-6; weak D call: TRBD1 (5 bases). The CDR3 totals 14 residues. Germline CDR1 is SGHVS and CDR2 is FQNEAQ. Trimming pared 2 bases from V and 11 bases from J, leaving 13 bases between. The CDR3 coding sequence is TGTGCCAGCAGCTTACCGGGACGTCTGGCACCCCTCCACTTT. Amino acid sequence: CASSLPGRLAPLHF.

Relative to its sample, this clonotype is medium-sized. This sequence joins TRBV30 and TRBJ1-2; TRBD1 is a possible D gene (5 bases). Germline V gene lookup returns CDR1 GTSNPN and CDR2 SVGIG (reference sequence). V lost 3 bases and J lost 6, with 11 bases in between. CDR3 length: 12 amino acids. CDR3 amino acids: CAWRSRGDGYTF. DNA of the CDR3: TGTGCCTGGAGGTCTCGAGGGGATGGCTACACCTTC.

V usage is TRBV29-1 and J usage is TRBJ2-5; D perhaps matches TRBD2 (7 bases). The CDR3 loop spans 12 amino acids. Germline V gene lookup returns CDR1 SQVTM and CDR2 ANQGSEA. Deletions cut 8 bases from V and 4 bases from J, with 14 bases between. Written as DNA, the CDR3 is TGCAGCATTAACAGGGAGGGAGAGACCCAGTACTTC. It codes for CSINREGETQYF. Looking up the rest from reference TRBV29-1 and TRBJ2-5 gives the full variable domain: SAVISQKPSRDICQRGTSLTIQCQVDSQVTMMFWYRQQPGQSLTLIATANQGSEATYESGFVIDKFPISRPNLTFSTLTVSNMSPEDSSIYLCSINREGETQYFGPGTRLLVL.

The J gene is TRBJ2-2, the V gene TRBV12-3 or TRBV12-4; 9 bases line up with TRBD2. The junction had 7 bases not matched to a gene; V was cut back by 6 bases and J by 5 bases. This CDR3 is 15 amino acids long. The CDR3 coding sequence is TGTGCCAGCAGCCCGGCTAGCGGGGTTACCGGGGAGCTGTTTTTT. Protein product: CASSPASGVTGELFF.

CDR3 sequence reads: CASSFQGPTEAFF. The CDR3 coding sequence is TGTGCCAGCAGTTTCCAGGGGCCGACTGAAGCTTTCTTT. V usage is TRBV2 and J usage is TRBJ1-1; the D gene is possibly TRBD1 (6 bases). CDR3 length: 13 amino acids. Trimming removed 5 bases from V and 5 bases from J, with 12 bases in between. The germline V gene has CDR1 SNHLY and CDR2 FYNNEI.

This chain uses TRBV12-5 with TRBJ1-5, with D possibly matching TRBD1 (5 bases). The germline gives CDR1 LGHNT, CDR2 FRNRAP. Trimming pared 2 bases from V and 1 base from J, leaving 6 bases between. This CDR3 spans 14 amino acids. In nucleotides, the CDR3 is TGTGCTAGTGGTTTGAGGGACAGCAATCAGCCCCAGCATTTT. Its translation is CASGLRDSNQPQHF.

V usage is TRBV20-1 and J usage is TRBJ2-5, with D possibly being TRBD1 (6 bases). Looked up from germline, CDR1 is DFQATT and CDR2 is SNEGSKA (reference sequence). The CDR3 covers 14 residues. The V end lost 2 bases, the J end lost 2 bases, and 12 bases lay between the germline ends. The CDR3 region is CSARRPGAQETQYF. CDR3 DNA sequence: TGCAGTGCTAGACGACCAGGGGCACAAGAGACCCAGTACTTC.

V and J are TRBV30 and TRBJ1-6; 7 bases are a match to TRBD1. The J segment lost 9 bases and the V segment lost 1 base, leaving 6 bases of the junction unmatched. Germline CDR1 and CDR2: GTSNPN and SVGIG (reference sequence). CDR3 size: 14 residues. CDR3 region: CAWSGDRVSSPLHF. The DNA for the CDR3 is TGTGCCTGGAGTGGTGACAGGGTCTCTTCACCCCTCCACTTT.

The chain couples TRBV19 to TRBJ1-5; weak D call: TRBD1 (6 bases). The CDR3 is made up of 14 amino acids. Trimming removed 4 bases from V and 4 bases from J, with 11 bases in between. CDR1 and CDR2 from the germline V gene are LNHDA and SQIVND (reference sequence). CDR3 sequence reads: CASSNGTPNQPQHF. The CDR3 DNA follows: TGTGCCAGTAGTAATGGGACACCGAATCAGCCCCAGCATTTT.

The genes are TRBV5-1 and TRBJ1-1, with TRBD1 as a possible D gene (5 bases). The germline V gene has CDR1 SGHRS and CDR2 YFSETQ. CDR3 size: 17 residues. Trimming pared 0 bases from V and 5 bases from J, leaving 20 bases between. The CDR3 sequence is CASSLDGSGRSQTEAFF. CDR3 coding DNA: TGCGCCAGCAGCTTGGACGGATCAGGGAGGTCACAAACTGAAGCTTTCTTT.

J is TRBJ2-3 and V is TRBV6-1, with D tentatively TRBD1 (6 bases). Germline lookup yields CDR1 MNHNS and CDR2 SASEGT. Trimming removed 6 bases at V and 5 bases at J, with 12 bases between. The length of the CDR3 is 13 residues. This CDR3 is CASRRWDKDTQYF. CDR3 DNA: TGTGCCAGCAGGCGCTGGGACAAAGATACGCAGTATTTT.

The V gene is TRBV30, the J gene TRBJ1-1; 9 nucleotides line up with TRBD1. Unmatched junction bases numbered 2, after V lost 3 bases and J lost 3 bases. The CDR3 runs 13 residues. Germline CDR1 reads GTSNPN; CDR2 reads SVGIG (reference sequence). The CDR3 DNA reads TGTGCCTGGAGGGGACAGGGCTACACTGAAGCTTTCTTT. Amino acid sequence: CAWRGQGYTEAFF.

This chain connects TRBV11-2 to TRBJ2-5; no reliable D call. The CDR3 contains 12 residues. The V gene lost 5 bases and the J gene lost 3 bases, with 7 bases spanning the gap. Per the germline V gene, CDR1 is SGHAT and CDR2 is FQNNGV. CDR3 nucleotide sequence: TGTGCCAGCAGCACCAATGAAGAGACCCAGTACTTC. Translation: CASSTNEETQYF.

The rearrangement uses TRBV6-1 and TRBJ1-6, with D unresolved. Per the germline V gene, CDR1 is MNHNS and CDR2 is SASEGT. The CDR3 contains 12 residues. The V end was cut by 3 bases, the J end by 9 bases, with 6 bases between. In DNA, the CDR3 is TGTGCCAGCAGTGATCGGGGTTCACCCCTCCACTTT. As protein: CASSDRGSPLHF.

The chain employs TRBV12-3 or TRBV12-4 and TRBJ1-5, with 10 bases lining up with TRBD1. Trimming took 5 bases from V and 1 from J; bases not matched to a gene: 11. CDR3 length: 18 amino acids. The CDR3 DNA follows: TGTGCCAGCAGTCTTGACCGGGACAGGGGACTGAGCAATCAGCCCCAGCATTTT. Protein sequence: CASSLDRDRGLSNQPQHF.

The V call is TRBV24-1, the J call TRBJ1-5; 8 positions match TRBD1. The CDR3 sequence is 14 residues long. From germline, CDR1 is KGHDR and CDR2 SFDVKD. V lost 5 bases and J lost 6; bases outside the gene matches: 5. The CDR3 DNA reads TGTGCCACCAGTGTAGGACAGGGAGGTCAGCCCCAGCATTTT. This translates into CATSVGQGGQPQHF.

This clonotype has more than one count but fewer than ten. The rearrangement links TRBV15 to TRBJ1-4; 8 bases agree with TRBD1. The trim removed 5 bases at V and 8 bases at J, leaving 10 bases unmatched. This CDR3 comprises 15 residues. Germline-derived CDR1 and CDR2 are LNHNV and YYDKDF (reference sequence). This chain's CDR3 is CATSGLQGVREKLFF. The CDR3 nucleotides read TGTGCCACCAGCGGATTACAGGGGGTAAGGGAAAAACTGTTTTTT.

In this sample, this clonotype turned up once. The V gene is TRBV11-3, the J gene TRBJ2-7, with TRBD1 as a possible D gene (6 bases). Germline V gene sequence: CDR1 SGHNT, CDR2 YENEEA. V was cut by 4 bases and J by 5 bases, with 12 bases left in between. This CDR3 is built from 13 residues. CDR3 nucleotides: TGTGCCAGCAGCTCCGGACAGTTCCACGAGCAGTACTTC. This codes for CASSSGQFHEQYF.

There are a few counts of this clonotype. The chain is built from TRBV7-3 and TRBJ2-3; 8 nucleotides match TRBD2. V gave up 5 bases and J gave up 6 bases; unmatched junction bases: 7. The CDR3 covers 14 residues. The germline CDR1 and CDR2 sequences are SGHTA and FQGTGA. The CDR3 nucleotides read TGTGCCAGCAGCATAGCGGGAATGTCGGATACGCAGTATTTT. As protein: CASSIAGMSDTQYF.

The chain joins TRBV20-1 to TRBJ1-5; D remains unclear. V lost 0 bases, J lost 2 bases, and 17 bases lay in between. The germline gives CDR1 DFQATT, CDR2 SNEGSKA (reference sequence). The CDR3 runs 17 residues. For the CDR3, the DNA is TGCAGTGCTAGAGATCTCCGAGGTTCTGGGGGCAATCAGCCCCAGCATTTT. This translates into CSARDLRGSGGNQPQHF.

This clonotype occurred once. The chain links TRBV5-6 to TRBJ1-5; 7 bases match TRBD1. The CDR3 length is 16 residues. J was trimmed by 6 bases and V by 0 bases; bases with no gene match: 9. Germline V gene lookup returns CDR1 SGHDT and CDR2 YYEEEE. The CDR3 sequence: CASSLGHRGGGQPQHF. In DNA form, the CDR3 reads TGTGCCAGCAGCTTGGGCCACAGGGGCGGGGGTCAGCCCCAGCATTTT. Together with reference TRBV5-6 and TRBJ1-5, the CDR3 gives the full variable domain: DAGVTQSPTHLIKTRGQQVTLRCSPKSGHDTVSWYQQALGQGPQFIFQYYEEEERQRGNFPDRFSGHQFPNYSSELNVNALLLGDSALYLCASSLGHRGGGQPQHFGDGTRLSIL.

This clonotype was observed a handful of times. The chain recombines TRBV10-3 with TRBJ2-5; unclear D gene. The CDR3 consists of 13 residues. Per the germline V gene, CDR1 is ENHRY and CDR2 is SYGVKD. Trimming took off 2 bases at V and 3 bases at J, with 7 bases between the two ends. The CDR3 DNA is TGTGCCATCAGTGAGCGGCGAGAAGAGACCCAGTACTTC. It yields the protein CAISERREETQYF.

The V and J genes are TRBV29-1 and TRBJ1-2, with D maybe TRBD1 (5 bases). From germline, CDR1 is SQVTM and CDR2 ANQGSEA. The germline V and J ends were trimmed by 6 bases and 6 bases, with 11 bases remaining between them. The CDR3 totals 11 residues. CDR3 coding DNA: TGCAGCGTGGGGGGAGGGAATGGCTACACCTTC. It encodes CSVGGGNGYTF.

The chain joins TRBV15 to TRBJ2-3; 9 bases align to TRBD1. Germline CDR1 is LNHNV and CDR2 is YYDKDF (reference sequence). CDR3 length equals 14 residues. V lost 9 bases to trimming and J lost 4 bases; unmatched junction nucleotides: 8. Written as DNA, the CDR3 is TGTGCCACAACCCGGGACAGGGCGGCAGATACGCAGTATTTT. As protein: CATTRDRAADTQYF.

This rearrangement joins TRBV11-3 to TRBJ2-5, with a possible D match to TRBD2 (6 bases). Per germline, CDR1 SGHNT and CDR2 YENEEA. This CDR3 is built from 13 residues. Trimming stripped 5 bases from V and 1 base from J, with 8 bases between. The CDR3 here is CASSLGLQETQYF. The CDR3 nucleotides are TGTGCCAGCAGCCTGGGACTCCAAGAGACCCAGTACTTC. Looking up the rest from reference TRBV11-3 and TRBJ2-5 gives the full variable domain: EAGVVQSPRYKIIEKKQPVAFWCNPISGHNTLYWYLQNLGQGPELLIRYENEEAVDDSQLPKDRFSAERLKGVDSTLKIQPAELGDSAVYLCASSLGLQETQYFGPGTRLLVL.

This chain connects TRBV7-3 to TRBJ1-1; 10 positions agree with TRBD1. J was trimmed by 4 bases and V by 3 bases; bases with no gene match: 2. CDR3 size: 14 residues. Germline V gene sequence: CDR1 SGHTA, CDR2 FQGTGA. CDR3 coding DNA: TGTGCCAGCAGCTTGACAGGGGGCCTCACTGAAGCTTTCTTT. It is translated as CASSLTGGLTEAFF.